The source of this T cell receptor beta chain is a study of preoperative IRX-2 immunotherapy in early breast cancer. Stated treatment: preoperative locoregional IRX-2 cytokine immunotherapy. Patients received preoperative, locoregional IRX-2 cytokine immunotherapy in a phase Ib study. V lost 1 base and J lost 3, with 16 bases in between. The CDR3 runs 15 residues. Germline V gene sequence: CDR1 SQVTM, CDR2 ANQGSEA. Assay used: immunoSEQ multiplex PCR; TCRdb lists only in-frame clones, some missing. The sample holds around 35,000 clones; nearly 95% are singletons and the top ten take approximately 6.5%.

V is TRBV29-1 and J is TRBJ2-7; possibly TRBD1 for D (6 bases). The sequence was obtained from a human donor with breast cancer. This specimen was collected from a patient treated with IRX-2 immunotherapy. DNA of the CDR3: TGCAGCGTTGAAGTCCTACAGGGAGTTAACTACGAGCAGTACTTC. Encoded protein: CSVEVLQGVNYEQYF.